This T cell receptor (beta chain) emerged from a study of patients and donors after allogeneic stem cell transplantation. This clonotype was picked up a small number of times. TCRdb fed the RT-PCR reads into MiXCR, producing one record per CDR3 protein. This sample carries about a million distinct CDR3 sequences, under 20% of them seen once, and the ten largest clones take 5% to 7.5%. Sequencing was performed on blood, either unsorted or a sorted T cell fraction (not recorded which). The receptor's source is a human donor who was either an allogeneic HSCT recipient or a stem cell or donor lymphocyte infusion donor (not recorded which). It is not recorded whose cells these are; they may come from a transplant donor.

The CDR3 DNA is TGTGCCAGCAGCTTGGCGACAGGGAAGGTGGGCGAGCAGTACTTC. It codes for CASSLATGKVGEQYF. V is TRBV7-9 and J is TRBJ2-7, with 7 bases aligning to TRBD1. Germline lookup yields CDR1 SEHNR and CDR2 FQNEAQ (reference sequence). With 3 bases clipped from V and 6 bases from J, the junction kept 11 bases outside the gene matches. The CDR3 sequence is 15 residues long.